The source of this T cell receptor beta chain is a study of blood T cells in healthy people across ages. Overall study results and limits: The recorded TCR beta diversity per million T cells decreased in a roughly linear manner with age.

This CDR3 is 18 amino acids long. The germline V gene has CDR1 SEHNR and CDR2 FQNEAQ (reference sequence). After removal of 5 bases from V and 3 bases from J, the junction contained 17 bases not matched to a gene. On this clonotype: Its cognate antigen is unknown.

Sample-barcoded 5' priming and a J-beta primer mix drove a second PCR of roughly 7 to 11 cycles. Tagging of each cDNA molecule was performed by a template-switch adaptor with 12 random nucleotides. MiXCR, run by TCRdb on the 5' RACE reads, gives a single entry per CDR3 protein. The sample consists of 700,000 or so distinct CDR3 sequences, 35% to 50% of them appearing once. The sequenced sample was blood. This TCR derives from a man aged 80 or over in good health. This chain connects TRBV7-9 to TRBJ2-3; the match to TRBD2 covers 7 bases. CDR3 sequence (DNA): TGTGCCAGCAGCCCACCCTATCGAGCGGGGAAGGCAACAGATACGCAGTATTTT. This encodes CASSPPYRAGKATDTQYF.